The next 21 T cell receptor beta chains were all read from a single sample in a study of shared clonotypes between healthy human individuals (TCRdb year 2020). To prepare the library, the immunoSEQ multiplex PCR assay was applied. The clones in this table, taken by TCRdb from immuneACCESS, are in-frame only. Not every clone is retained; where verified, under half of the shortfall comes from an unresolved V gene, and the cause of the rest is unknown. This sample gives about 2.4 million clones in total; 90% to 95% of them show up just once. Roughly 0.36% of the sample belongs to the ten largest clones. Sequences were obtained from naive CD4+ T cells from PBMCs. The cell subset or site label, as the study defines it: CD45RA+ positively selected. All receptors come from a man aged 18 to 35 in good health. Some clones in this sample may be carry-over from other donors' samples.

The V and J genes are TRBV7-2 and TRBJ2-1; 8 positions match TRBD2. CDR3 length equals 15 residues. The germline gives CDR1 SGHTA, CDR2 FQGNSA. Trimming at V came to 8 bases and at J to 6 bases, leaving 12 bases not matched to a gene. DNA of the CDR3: TGTGCCAGCCTCGTCTGGCTAGCGGGTGCCAATGAGCAGTTCTTC. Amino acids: CASLVWLAGANEQFF.

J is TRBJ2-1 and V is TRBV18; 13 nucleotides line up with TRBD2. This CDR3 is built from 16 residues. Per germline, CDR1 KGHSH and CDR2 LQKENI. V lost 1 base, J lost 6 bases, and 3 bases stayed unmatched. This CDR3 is CASSPQGLAGANEQFF. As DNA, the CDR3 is TGTGCCAGCTCACCACAAGGACTAGCGGGAGCCAATGAGCAGTTCTTC.

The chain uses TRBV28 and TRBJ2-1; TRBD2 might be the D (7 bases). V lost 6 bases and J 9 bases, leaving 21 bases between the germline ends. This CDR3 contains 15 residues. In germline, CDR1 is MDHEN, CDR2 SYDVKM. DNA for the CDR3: TGTGCCAGCAGCCCGGGGGGCGGGAGAGGGGGTGAGCAGTTCTTC. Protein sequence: CASSPGGGRGGEQFF.

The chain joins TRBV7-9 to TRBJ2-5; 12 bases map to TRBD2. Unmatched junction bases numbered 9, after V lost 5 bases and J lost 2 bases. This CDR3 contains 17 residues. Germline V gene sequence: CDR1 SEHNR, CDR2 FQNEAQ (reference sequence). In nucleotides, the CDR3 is TGTGCCAGCAGCAAGGAGGGGACTAGCGGGCTTCAAGAGACCCAGTACTTC. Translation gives CASSKEGTSGLQETQYF. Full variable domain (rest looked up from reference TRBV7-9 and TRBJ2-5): DTGVSQNPRHKITKRGQNVTFRCDPISEHNRLYWYRQTLGQGPEFLTYFQNEAQLEKSRLLSDRFSAERPKGSFSTLEIQRTEQGDSAMYLCASSKEGTSGLQETQYFGPGTRLLVL.

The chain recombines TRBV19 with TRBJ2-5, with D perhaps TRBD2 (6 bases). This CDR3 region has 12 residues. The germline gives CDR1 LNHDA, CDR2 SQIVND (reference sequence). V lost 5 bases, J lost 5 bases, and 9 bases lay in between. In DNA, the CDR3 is TGTGCCAGTAGTGGGACTCCCGAGACCCAGTACTTC. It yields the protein CASSGTPETQYF.

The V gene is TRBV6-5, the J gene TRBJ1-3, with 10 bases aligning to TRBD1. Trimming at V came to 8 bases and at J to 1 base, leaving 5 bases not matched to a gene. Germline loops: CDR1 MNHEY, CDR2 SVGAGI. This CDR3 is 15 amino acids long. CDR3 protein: CASGRDRGSGNTIYF. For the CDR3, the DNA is TGTGCCAGCGGCCGGGACAGGGGATCTGGAAACACCATATATTTT.

The CDR3 reads CASSLAPREGLAKNIQYF. CDR3 in DNA: TGTGCCAGCAGCTTAGCCCCGAGGGAAGGGTTAGCCAAAAACATTCAGTACTTC. This chain links TRBV7-6 with TRBJ2-4; a weak D match, TRBD2 (5 bases). CDR1 and CDR2 (germline): SGHVS, FNYEAQ. Trimming shortened V by 0 bases and J by 0 bases, and 15 bases separated the two germline ends. The CDR3 extends over 18 amino acids.

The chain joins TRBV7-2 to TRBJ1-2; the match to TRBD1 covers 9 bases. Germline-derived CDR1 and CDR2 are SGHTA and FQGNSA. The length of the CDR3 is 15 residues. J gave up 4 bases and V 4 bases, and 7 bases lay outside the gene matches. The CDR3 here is CASSSRTGDGYGYTF. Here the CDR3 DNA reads TGTGCCAGCAGCTCGAGGACAGGGGATGGCTATGGCTACACCTTC.

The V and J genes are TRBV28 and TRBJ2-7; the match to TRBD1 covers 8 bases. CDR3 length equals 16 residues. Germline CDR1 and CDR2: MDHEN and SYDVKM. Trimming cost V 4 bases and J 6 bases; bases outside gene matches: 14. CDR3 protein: CASSSPGQGGFREQYF. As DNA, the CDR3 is TGTGCCAGCAGTTCCCCTGGACAGGGAGGATTTCGCGAGCAGTACTTC.

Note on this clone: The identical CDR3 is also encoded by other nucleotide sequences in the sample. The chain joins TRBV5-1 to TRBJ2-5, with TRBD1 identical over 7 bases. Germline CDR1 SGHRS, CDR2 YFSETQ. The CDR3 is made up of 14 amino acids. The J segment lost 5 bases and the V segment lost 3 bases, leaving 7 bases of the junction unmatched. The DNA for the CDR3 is TGCGCCAGCAGCTCCGACAGGGTGGGTGAGACCCAGTACTTC. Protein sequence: CASSSDRVGETQYF.

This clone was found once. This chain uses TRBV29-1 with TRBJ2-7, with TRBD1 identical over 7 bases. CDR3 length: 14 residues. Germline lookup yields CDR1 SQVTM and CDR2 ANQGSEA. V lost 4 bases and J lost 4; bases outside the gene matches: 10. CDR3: CSVGRGKGIYEQYF. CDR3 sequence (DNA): TGCAGCGTTGGCAGGGGGAAAGGGATTTACGAGCAGTACTTC.

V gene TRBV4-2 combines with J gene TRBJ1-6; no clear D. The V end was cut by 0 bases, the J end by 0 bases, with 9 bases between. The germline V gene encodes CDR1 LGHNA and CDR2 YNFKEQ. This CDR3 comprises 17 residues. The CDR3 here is CASSQDSYSSYNSPLHF. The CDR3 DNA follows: TGTGCCAGCAGCCAAGACAGCTACAGCTCCTATAATTCACCCCTCCACTTT.

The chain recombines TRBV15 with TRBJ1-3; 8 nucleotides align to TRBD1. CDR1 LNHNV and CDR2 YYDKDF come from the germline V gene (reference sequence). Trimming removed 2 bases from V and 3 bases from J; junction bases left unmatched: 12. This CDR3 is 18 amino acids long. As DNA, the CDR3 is TGTGCCACCAGCAGACAGGGGGCGAGTCTGGGGAGTGGAAACACCATATATTTT. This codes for CATSRQGASLGSGNTIYF.

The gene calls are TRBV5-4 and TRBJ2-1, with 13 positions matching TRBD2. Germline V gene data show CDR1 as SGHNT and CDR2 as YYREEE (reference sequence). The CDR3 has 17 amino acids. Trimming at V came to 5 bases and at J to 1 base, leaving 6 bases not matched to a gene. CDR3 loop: CASRRTSGRGSYNEQFF. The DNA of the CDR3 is TGTGCCAGCAGGCGGACTAGCGGGAGAGGTTCCTACAATGAGCAGTTCTTC.

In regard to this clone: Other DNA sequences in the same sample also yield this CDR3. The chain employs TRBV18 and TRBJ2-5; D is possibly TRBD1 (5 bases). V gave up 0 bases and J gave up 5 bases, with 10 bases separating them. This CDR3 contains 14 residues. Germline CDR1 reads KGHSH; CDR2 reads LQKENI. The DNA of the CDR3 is TGTGCCAGCTCACCACCCCCAGGGCAGGAGACCCAGTACTTC. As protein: CASSPPPGQETQYF. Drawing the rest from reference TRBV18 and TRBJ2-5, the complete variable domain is NAGVMQNPRHLVRRRGQEARLRCSPMKGHSHVYWYRQLPEEGLKFMVYLQKENIIDESGMPKERFSAEFPKEGPSILRIQQVVRGDSAAYFCASSPPPGQETQYFGPGTRLLVL.

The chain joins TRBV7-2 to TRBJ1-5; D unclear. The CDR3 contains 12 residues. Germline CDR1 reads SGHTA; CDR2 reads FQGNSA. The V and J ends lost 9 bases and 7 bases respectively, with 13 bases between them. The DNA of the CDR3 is TGTGCCAGTTCTGTTGTTCACCAGCCCCAGCATTTT. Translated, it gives CASSVVHQPQHF. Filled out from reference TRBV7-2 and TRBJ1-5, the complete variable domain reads GAGVSQSPSNKVTEKGKDVELRCDPISGHTALYWYRQSLGQGLEFLIYFQGNSAPDKSGLPSDRFSAERTGGSVSTLTIQRTQQEDSAVYLCASSVVHQPQHFGDGTRLSIL.

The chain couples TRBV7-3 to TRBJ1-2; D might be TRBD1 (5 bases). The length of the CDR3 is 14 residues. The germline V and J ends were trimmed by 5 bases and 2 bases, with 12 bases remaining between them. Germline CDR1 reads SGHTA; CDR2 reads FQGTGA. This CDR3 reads CASSPGGGNYGYTF. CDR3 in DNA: TGTGCCAGCAGCCCAGGTGGGGGAAACTATGGCTACACCTTC.

This CDR3 reads CASSPHPRREGYNEQFF. CDR3 coding DNA: TGTGCCAGCAGTCCCCACCCGAGGCGGGAGGGGTACAATGAGCAGTTCTTC. V gene TRBV27 combines with J gene TRBJ2-1; TRBD2 agrees at 9 bases. Germline V gene sequence: CDR1 MNHEY, CDR2 SMNVEV (reference sequence). V shed 5 bases, J shed 4 bases, and the junction held 12 bases outside the gene matches. The CDR3 covers 17 residues.

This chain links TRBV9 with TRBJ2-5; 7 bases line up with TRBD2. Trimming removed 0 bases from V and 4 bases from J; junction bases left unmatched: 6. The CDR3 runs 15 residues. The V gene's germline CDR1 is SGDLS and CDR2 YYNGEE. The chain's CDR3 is CASSVVSGLVETQYF. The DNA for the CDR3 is TGTGCCAGCAGCGTAGTTAGCGGGCTCGTAGAGACCCAGTACTTC.

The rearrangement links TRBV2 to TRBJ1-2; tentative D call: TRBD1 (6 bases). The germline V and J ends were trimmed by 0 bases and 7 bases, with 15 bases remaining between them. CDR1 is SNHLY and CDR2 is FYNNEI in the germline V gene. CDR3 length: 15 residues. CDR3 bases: TGTGCCAGCAGTGAAGCTCGGGACACTTTCCGTGGCTACACCTTC. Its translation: CASSEARDTFRGYTF.

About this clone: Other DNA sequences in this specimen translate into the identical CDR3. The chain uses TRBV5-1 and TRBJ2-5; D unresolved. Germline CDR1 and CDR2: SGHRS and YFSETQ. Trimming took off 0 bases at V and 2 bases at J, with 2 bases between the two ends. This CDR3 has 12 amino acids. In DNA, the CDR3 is TGCGCCAGCAGCTTGGTACAAGAGACCCAGTACTTC. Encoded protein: CASSLVQETQYF.